This TCR beta chain is drawn from a study of T cell changes during pregnancy in multiple sclerosis (dated by TCRdb to about 2019). About the study as a whole: The study looked at changes in the T cell repertoire across pregnancy in women with multiple sclerosis.

This clone was counted a single time. It has no known antigen specificity. No base qualities exist here, and no much larger clone lies one base off it. The CDR3, from cysteine to phenylalanine, totals 14 residues. The DNA shown is the 42-base CDR3, in frame from base 1. V lost 6 bases and J lost 7 bases, and the count of bases not matched to a germline gene is 10. Based on the germline V gene, the CDR1 and CDR2 sequences are MDHEN and SYDVKM. The library was made by the immunoSEQ multiplex PCR assay. TCRdb took over this immuneACCESS table, retaining in-frame rearrangements with V and J assigned. Such tables are incomplete; in checked studies, under half of the missing clones stem from an unresolved V gene, and the remainder is unexplained. The sample table shows approximately 52,000 clones, and 85% to 95% are seen once. The ten largest clonotypes hold roughly 0.23% of the sample.

The TCR sequence derives from a female donor with multiple sclerosis, enrolled in a pregnancy study. The sample in question was CD4+ T cells from peripheral blood mononuclear cells, obtained in the third trimester of pregnancy. This sequence uses TRBV28 and TRBJ2-7, and 9 bases in between align with TRBD1. The CDR3 protein: CASSRDRVLNEQYF. Read as DNA, the sequence is TGTGCCAGCAGCCGGGACAGGGTCTTAAATGAGCAGTACTTC.